This T cell receptor beta chain originates from a study of quantifying T cell responses using KT2 cells. About the study: TCR alpha and beta constant-region primers primed reverse transcription of RNA. Whole-study findings and limits: Input KT2 cell number predicted KT2 alpha and beta sequence counts linearly over several orders of magnitude.

V shed 0 bases and J shed 13 bases, with 7 bases lying between them. The CDR3 has 12 residues. Germline values: CDR1 MNHEY, CDR2 SVGEGT. A range of KT2-to-PBMC ratios was made using fixed PBMC numbers. This clonotype occurred many times. The target antigen is unknown. A single-stranded UMI oligo with SP2 sequence was ligated to cDNA 3' ends. First-round PCR used approximately 4 cycles and beta primers RC1.1 and RC1.2 covering TRBC1 and TRBC2. TCR alpha and beta chains were handled separately starting at the second PCR. TCRdb fed the UMI-ligation and nested PCR reads into MiXCR, producing one record per CDR3 protein. The sample carries 25,000 to 35,000 distinct CDR3 sequences, 7.3% recorded once.

J is TRBJ1-6 and V is TRBV6-2 or TRBV6-3; D is unclear. Sequenced sample: PBMCs spiked with cells of the T cell clone KT2. The receptor was derived from a human donor. The CDR3 loop is CASSYSSPPLHF. The CDR3 DNA sequence: TGTGCCAGCAGTTACTCTTCCCCCCCCCTCCACTTT.